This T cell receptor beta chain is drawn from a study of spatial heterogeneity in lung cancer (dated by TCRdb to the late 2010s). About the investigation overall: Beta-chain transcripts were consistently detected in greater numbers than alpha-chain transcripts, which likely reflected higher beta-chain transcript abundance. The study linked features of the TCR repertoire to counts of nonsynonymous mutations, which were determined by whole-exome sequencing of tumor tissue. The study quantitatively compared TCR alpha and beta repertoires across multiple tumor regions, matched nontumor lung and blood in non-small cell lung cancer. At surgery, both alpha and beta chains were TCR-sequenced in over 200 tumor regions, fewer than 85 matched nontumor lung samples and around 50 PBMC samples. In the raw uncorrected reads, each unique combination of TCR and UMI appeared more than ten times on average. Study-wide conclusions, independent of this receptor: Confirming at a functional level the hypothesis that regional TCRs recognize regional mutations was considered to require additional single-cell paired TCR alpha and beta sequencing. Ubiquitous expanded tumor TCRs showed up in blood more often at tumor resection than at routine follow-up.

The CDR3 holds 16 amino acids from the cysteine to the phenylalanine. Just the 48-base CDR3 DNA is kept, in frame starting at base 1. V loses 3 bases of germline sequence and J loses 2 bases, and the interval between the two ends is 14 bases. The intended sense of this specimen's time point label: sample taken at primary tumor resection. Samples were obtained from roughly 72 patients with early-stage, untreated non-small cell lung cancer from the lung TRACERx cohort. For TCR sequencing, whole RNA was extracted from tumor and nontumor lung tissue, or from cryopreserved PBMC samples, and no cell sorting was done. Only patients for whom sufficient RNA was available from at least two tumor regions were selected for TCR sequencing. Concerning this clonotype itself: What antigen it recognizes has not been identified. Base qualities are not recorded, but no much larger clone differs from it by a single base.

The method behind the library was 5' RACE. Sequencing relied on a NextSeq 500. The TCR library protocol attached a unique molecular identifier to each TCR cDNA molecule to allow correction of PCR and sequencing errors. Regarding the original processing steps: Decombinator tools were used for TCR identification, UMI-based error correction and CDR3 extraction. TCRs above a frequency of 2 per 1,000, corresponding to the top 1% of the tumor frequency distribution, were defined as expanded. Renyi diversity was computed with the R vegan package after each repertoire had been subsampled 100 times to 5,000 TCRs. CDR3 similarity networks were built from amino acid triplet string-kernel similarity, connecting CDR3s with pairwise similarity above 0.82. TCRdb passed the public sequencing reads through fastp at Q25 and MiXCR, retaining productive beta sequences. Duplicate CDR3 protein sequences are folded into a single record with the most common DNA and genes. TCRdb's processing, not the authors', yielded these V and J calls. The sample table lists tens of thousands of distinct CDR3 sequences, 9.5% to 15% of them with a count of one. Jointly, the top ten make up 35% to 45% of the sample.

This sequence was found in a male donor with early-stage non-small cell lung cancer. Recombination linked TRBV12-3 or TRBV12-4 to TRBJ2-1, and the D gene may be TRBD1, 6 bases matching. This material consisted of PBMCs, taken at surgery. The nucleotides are TGTGCCAGCAGTTTTTGGGGGTCAGGGGCCTACAATGAGCAGTTCTTC. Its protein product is CASSFWGSGAYNEQFF.